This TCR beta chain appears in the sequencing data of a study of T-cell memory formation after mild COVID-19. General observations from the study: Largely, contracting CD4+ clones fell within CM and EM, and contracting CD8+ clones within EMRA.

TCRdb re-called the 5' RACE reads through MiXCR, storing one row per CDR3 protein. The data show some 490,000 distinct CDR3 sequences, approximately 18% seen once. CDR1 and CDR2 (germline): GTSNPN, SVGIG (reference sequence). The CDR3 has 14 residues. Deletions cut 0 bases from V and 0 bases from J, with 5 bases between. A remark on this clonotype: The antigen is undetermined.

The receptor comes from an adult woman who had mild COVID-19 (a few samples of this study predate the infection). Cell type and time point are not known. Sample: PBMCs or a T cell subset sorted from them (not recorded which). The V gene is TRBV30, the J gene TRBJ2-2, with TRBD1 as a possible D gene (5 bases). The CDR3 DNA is TGTGCCTGGAGTGTGGACACGAACACCGGGGAGCTGTTTTTT. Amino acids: CAWSVDTNTGELFF. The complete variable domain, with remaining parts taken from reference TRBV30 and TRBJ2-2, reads SQTIHQWPATLVQPVGSPLSLECTVEGTSNPNLYWYRQAAGRGLQLLFYSVGIGQISSEVPQNLSASRPQDRQFILSSKKLLLSDSGFYLCAWSVDTNTGELFFGEGSRLTVL.